The clone carrying this T cell receptor (beta chain) occurred many times. Its antigen is as yet unknown. This sample is part of a study of T cells after yellow fever vaccination. The study's findings and limits: Booster samples showed a return of most primary-vaccination clones (roughly 96% CD4, approximately 88% CD8). Across the CD4 and CD8 compartments, a small share of clonotypes was present in both.

Production of TCR cDNA was by 5'RACE template switching, which also added a universal primer site and UMIs. Each CDR3 protein gets one entry after TCRdb re-called the 5' RACE reads with MiXCR. Of 200,000 to 250,000 distinct CDR3 sequences listed, around 7% are singletons. The CDR3 length is 18 residues. V lost 0 bases, J lost 1 base, and 8 bases stayed unmatched. Germline V gene sequence: CDR1 LGHNA, CDR2 YSLEER. The receptor was isolated from a man in his thirties or forties who received the YFV17D yellow fever vaccine. V usage is TRBV4-3 and J usage is TRBJ2-1; 8 bases map to TRBD2. This material consisted of CD4+ T cells sorted from PBMCs, taken 15 days after the yellow fever booster vaccination. CDR3 sequence: CASSQDWAGGGSYNEQFF. The CDR3 DNA is TGCGCCAGCAGCCAAGATTGGGCGGGAGGTGGGTCCTACAATGAGCAGTTCTTC.